The 28 T cell receptor beta chains listed next were all sequenced from one sample in a study of brain T cells in children with intractable seizures. The data were produced by immunoSEQ multiplex PCR, yet TCRdb's version contains in-frame clones alone and is incomplete. The profile shows under 400,000 clones, roughly 93% of them singletons. The time point is: blood from clinic visit 5 months post-surgery; TSC patient then seizure free. Source: peripheral blood, taken less than 6 months after surgery. These TCRs come from a boy in the first two years of life with tuberous sclerosis and intractable seizures.

The CDR3 spells CASSWGGSSYNEQFF. The CDR3 DNA sequence: TGTGCCAGCAGCTGGGGCGGGTCCTCCTACAATGAGCAGTTCTTC. The chain couples TRBV7-3 to TRBJ2-1; either TRBD1 or TRBD2 may fit D (5 bases each). CDR3 length equals 15 residues. The V end was cut by 4 bases, the J end by 0 bases, with 10 bases between. Germline assignment: CDR1 SGHTA and CDR2 FQGTGA.

The CDR3 DNA reads as TGTGCCAGCAGCCTCGGGTTCGGGACCCAGTACTTC. Translated, it gives CASSLGFGTQYF. V gene TRBV7-9 combines with J gene TRBJ2-5; D is unclear. The germline CDR1 and CDR2 sequences are SEHNR and FQNEAQ (reference sequence). The CDR3 loop spans 12 amino acids. Between the trimmed V and J ends, which lost 5 bases and 7 bases, there was a span of 11 bases.

The genes are TRBV29-1 and TRBJ2-1; possible D gene TRBD2, 5 bases. The CDR3 contains 15 residues. The V end was cut by 3 bases, the J end by 7 bases, with 19 bases between. Germline-derived CDR1 and CDR2 are SQVTM and ANQGSEA. The CDR3, as DNA: TGCAGCGTTGATCGTCCAGGCGGGTTGGGGAATGAGCAGTTCTTC. Translated, it gives CSVDRPGGLGNEQFF.

The chain is built from TRBV7-9 and TRBJ2-7, with 11 bases matching TRBD2. The germline V gene has CDR1 SEHNR and CDR2 FQNEAQ (reference sequence). Losses at the gene ends were 8 bases for V and 13 bases for J; bases not matched to a gene: 13. The CDR3 consists of 13 residues. CDR3 bases: TGTGCCAGCTGCGATCTAGCGGGGGGCCAGTTCTACTTC. Translating it yields CASCDLAGGQFYF. The whole variable domain, filled in from reference TRBV7-9 and TRBJ2-7, reads DTGVSQNPRHKITKRGQNVTFRCDPISEHNRLYWYRQTLGQGPEFLTYFQNEAQLEKSRLLSDRFSAERPKGSFSTLEIQRTEQGDSAMYLCASCDLAGGQFYFGPGTRLTVT.

The chain couples TRBV2 to TRBJ1-1; 7 bases align to TRBD1. The V gene end was trimmed by 7 bases and the J gene end by 1 base; junction bases not matched to a gene: 3. The germline CDR1 and CDR2 sequences are SNHLY and FYNNEI. CDR3 length equals 13 residues. In nucleotides, the CDR3 is TGTGCCAGCACCCGGACAGGGAACACTGAAGCTTTCTTT. The encoded protein is CASTRTGNTEAFF.

This sequence joins TRBV7-9 and TRBJ1-1, with D possibly matching TRBD1 (5 bases). CDR1 and CDR2 (germline): SEHNR, FQNEAQ (reference sequence). Trimming removed 0 bases at V and 5 bases at J, with 10 bases between. The CDR3 has 14 residues. CDR3 nucleotide sequence: TGTGCCAGCAGCTTAGCTGGCAGGGTGACTGAAGCTTTCTTT. The encoded protein is CASSLAGRVTEAFF.

The CDR3 DNA sequence: TGTGCCAGCAGTTTAGTTGGTACCAAAAACATTCAGTACTTC. It translates to CASSLVGTKNIQYF. The rearrangement uses TRBV27 and TRBJ2-4, with no clear D. V was pared by 2 bases and J by 2 bases, with 7 bases between. The CDR3 covers 14 residues. Germline V gene sequence: CDR1 MNHEY, CDR2 SMNVEV (reference sequence).

This sequence joins TRBV5-6 and TRBJ1-2; D is perhaps TRBD1 (5 bases). The CDR3 has 16 residues. V was shortened by 0 bases and J by 4 bases, with 16 bases between the two germline ends. Germline V gene sequence: CDR1 SGHDT, CDR2 YYEEEE. The CDR3 sequence is CASSLASLGQAYGYTF. The DNA of the CDR3 is TGTGCCAGCAGCTTGGCCAGTCTGGGGCAGGCCTATGGCTACACCTTC.

The chain recombines TRBV7-2 with TRBJ2-6, with D possibly matching TRBD2 (5 bases). Germline V gene lookup returns CDR1 SGHTA and CDR2 FQGNSA. The CDR3 runs to 16 residues. V was shortened by 0 bases and J by 0 bases, with 6 bases between the two germline ends. The CDR3 spells CASSLAGGSGANVLTF. CDR3 DNA sequence: TGTGCCAGCAGCTTAGCAGGAGGCTCTGGGGCCAACGTCCTGACTTTC.

Only one count was recorded for this clone. The rearrangement joins TRBV19 to TRBJ1-1; D is unclear. V was cut by 4 bases and J by 1 base, with 10 bases left in between. Germline V gives CDR1 LNHDA, CDR2 SQIVND (reference sequence). This CDR3 comprises 14 residues. CDR3 region: CASSKVAKNTEAFF. CDR3 nucleotide sequence: TGTGCCAGTAGTAAGGTGGCCAAGAACACTGAAGCTTTCTTT.

The rearrangement links TRBV7-9 to TRBJ1-1; D may be TRBD1 (5 bases). V lost 3 bases and J 4 bases, leaving 12 bases between the germline ends. The CDR3 loop spans 14 amino acids. Per the germline V gene, CDR1 is SEHNR and CDR2 is FQNEAQ (reference sequence). CDR3 protein: CASSFGTMSTEAFF. The DNA for the CDR3 is TGTGCCAGCAGCTTCGGGACGATGAGCACTGAAGCTTTCTTT.

The chain employs TRBV18 and TRBJ1-1; D not certain. The CDR3 is 15 residues long. Germline V lookup: CDR1 KGHSH, CDR2 LQKENI. Trimming removed 0 bases at V and 4 bases at J, with 12 bases between. CDR3 amino acids: CASSPPTTRGTEAFF. In nucleotides, the CDR3 is TGTGCCAGCTCACCACCGACTACCCGGGGCACTGAAGCTTTCTTT.

The chain is built from TRBV25-1 and TRBJ1-1; TRBD1 matches at 8 bases. The CDR3 is made up of 15 amino acids. Germline lookup yields CDR1 MGHDK and CDR2 SYGVNS. Losses at the gene ends were 3 bases for V and 5 bases for J; bases not matched to a gene: 8. CDR3 sequence reads: CASSEPRQGRTEAFF. For the CDR3, the DNA is TGTGCCAGCAGTGAGCCCCGACAGGGGAGGACTGAAGCTTTCTTT.

The genes are TRBV27 and TRBJ1-5; TRBD1 aligns across 7 bases. In germline, CDR1 is MNHEY, CDR2 SMNVEV (reference sequence). The CDR3 extends over 14 amino acids. The V and J ends lost 4 bases and 4 bases, in that order; junction bases with no gene match: 4. In DNA form, the CDR3 reads TGTGCCAGCAGTTCAGGGGGTATTAATCAGCCCCAGCATTTT. It is translated as CASSSGGINQPQHF.

The gene calls are TRBV29-1 and TRBJ1-3; D is ambiguous. The CDR3 totals 13 residues. V was trimmed by 4 bases and J by 0 bases, leaving 7 bases between them. The V gene's germline CDR1 is SQVTM and CDR2 ANQGSEA. The CDR3 DNA sequence: TGCAGCGTTGTCGAATACTCTGGAAACACCATATATTTT. This gives the protein CSVVEYSGNTIYF.

The rearrangement joins TRBV12-3 or TRBV12-4 to TRBJ2-1; TRBD1 might be the D (5 bases). The germline V and J ends were trimmed by 2 bases and 5 bases, with 7 bases remaining between them. The CDR3 covers 13 residues. The CDR3 is CASSLTGDNEQFF. CDR3 nucleotide sequence: TGTGCCAGCAGTTTAACAGGTGACAATGAGCAGTTCTTC.

On this clone itself: Different DNA sequences within this sample yield the same CDR3. The gene calls are TRBV19 and TRBJ2-1, with 9 bases fitting TRBD2. The V segment lost 0 bases and the J segment 0 bases; nucleotides outside the gene matches: 0. CDR1 LNHDA and CDR2 SQIVND come from the germline V gene (reference sequence). This CDR3 has 16 residues. The CDR3 nucleotides are TGTGCCAGTAGTATAGATAGCGGGGGCTCCTACAATGAGCAGTTCTTC. It encodes CASSIDSGGSYNEQFF.

CDR3 amino acids: CASSRGPGQRTEAFF. The CDR3 DNA follows: TGCGCCAGCAGCCGAGGACCGGGACAGCGCACTGAAGCTTTCTTT. The rearrangement uses TRBV4-1 and TRBJ1-1, with 7 nucleotides matching TRBD1. Looked up from germline, CDR1 is MGHRA and CDR2 is YSYEKL. With 4 bases clipped from V and 4 bases from J, the junction kept 9 bases outside the gene matches. This CDR3 region has 15 residues.

V usage is TRBV10-3 and J usage is TRBJ2-5; 7 bases are a match to TRBD1. Trimming at V came to 10 bases and at J to 2 bases, leaving 4 bases not matched to a gene. CDR3 length: 12 residues. CDR1 ENHRY and CDR2 SYGVKD come from the germline V gene. CDR3 protein: CATGTVQETQYF. The CDR3 DNA reads as TGTGCCACCGGGACAGTTCAAGAGACCCAGTACTTC.

The rearrangement links TRBV7-8 to TRBJ1-2, with D possibly being TRBD1 (5 bases). Germline V gene lookup returns CDR1 SGHVS and CDR2 FQNEAQ. This CDR3 spans 15 amino acids. V lost 9 bases to trimming and J lost 6 bases, with 23 bases between them. The CDR3 reads CASLDRDGAWDGYTF. DNA of the CDR3: TGTGCCAGTCTCGACCGGGACGGCGCTTGGGATGGCTACACCTTC.

The chain has TRBV5-6 and TRBJ1-2; D gene ambiguous. Germline-derived CDR1 and CDR2 are SGHDT and YYEEEE. The CDR3 contains 12 residues. V lost 2 bases, J lost 12 bases, and 14 bases lay in between. The CDR3 region has the DNA TGTGCCAGCAGCTTCAGTCACGTTCATGACACCTTC. Translating it yields CASSFSHVHDTF.

The chain has TRBV4-1 and TRBJ2-1; D possibly corresponds to TRBD1 (6 bases). CDR1 and CDR2 from the germline V gene are MGHRA and YSYEKL. V was trimmed by 1 base and J by 4 bases, leaving 14 bases between them. The CDR3 runs 16 residues. CDR3 amino acids: CASSQVNRVSYNEQFF. CDR3 DNA: TGCGCCAGCAGCCAAGTCAACAGGGTATCGTACAATGAGCAGTTCTTC.

This rearrangement joins TRBV7-3 to TRBJ2-1, with D possibly TRBD2 on 5 matching bases. Germline V CDR1 and CDR2: SGHTA, FQGTGA. This CDR3 region has 16 residues. Trimming pared 2 bases from V and 1 base from J, leaving 12 bases between. CDR3 nucleotides: TGTGCCAGCAGCTTACCTGGGCCGGGGTCCTACAATGAGCAGTTCTTC. Its translation is CASSLPGPGSYNEQFF.

The chain uses TRBV11-2 and TRBJ1-3; TRBD1 aligns across 7 bases. CDR1 is SGHAT and CDR2 is FQNNGV in the germline V gene. The CDR3 length is 14 residues. Unmatched junction bases numbered 4, after V lost 6 bases and J lost 2 bases. Written as DNA, the CDR3 is TGTGCCAGCAGTTCGCAGGGGGCTGGAAACACCATATATTTT. Protein: CASSSQGAGNTIYF.

V and J are TRBV19 and TRBJ2-7, with D maybe TRBD1 (6 bases). Trimming shortened V by 5 bases and J by 2 bases, and 13 bases separated the two germline ends. The germline CDR1 and CDR2 sequences are LNHDA and SQIVND (reference sequence). CDR3 length equals 14 residues. In DNA, the CDR3 is TGTGCCAGTAGTGGACAGTCCGGGCCCTACGAGCAGTACTTC. Amino acid sequence: CASSGQSGPYEQYF.

This chain links TRBV6-6 with TRBJ2-1; D gene ambiguous. Germline loops: CDR1 MNHNY, CDR2 SVGAGI (reference sequence). This CDR3 is built from 12 residues. V was cut by 2 bases and J by 8 bases, with 7 bases left in between. CDR3 bases: TGTGCCAGCAGTTACGAACTGGATGAGCAGTTCTTC. Protein: CASSYELDEQFF.

The chain links TRBV3-1 (or the pseudogene TRBV3-2) to TRBJ2-3; D tentatively fits TRBD1 or TRBD2 (7 bases each). With 5 bases removed from V and 1 base from J, the gap between germline ends came to 16 bases. From germline, CDR1 is LGHDT and CDR2 YNNKEL (reference sequence). The CDR3 is 16 residues long. The CDR3, as DNA: TGTGCCAGCAGCACTGCAGGGGGAGGGGGCACAGATACGCAGTATTTT. Amino acids: CASSTAGGGGTDTQYF.

V and J are TRBV19 and TRBJ2-5; no firm D call. CDR3 size: 16 residues. In germline, CDR1 is LNHDA, CDR2 SQIVND (reference sequence). Trimming took off 5 bases at V and 5 bases at J, with 21 bases between the two ends. CDR3 bases: TGTGCCAGTAGTTCCCAACGGTCGCACCTCGGGGAGACCCAGTACTTC. It is translated as CASSSQRSHLGETQYF.